This entry lists 2 T cell receptor beta chains sequenced from one sample in a study of a mutant IDH1 vaccine in newly diagnosed glioma. This sample's time point: baseline, week 1 (first vaccination visit). The treatment denotes: pre-vaccination baseline after standard-of-care therapy. Generated by immunoSEQ multiplex PCR, the TCRdb table keeps only in-frame clones and is missing some. This sample has approximately 35,000 clones, with approximately 91% found just once. Specimen: PBMCs, collected from a glioma patient treated with radiotherapy, temozolomide or both. Receptor source: a woman in her thirties or forties with glioma.

The gene calls are TRBV2 and TRBJ1-5, with TRBD1 as a possible D gene (6 bases). V was trimmed by 1 base and J by 0 bases, leaving 10 bases between them. The length of the CDR3 is 16 residues. Germline V lookup: CDR1 SNHLY, CDR2 FYNNEI. CDR3 sequence (DNA): TGTGCCAGCAGTGAAGGGACAGTTTATAGCAATCAGCCCCAGCATTTT. Translation gives CASSEGTVYSNQPQHF.

CDR3 protein: CASSTNRAHYGYTF. DNA for the CDR3: TGTGCCAGCAGTACCAACAGGGCCCACTATGGCTACACCTTC. The V gene is TRBV6-5, the J gene TRBJ1-2, with a possible D match to TRBD1 (6 bases). V was trimmed by 5 bases and J by 3 bases, leaving 13 bases between them. The CDR3 loop spans 14 amino acids. Germline V gene lookup returns CDR1 MNHEY and CDR2 SVGAGI.